The entry that follows covers one T cell receptor beta chain sequence. Its cognate antigen has yet to be identified. No base quality information exists; no much larger clone differs at one position. Libraries came from the immunoSEQ multiplex PCR assay. TCRdb carries this immuneACCESS record with in-frame sequences only. Its versions omit some clonotypes, under half of them owing to an unresolved V gene in the studies checked, with the rest unexplained. The sample table records tens of thousands of clones; more than 80% of these occur just once. The ten largest account for approximately 15% of the sample. This sample is part of a study of control samples from healthy donors and cancer patients (dated by TCRdb to 2020 to 2021). Sequencing used blood. The receptor was isolated from a man aged 55 to 70 in good health.

The DNA is as follows: TGTGCCAGCAGCCCCGACGGCCGCGGAGGTGAAGCTTTCTTT. Protein translation: CASSPDGRGGEAFF. The chain employs TRBV7-2 and TRBJ1-1; no D segment can be confidently identified. V and J lose 5 bases and 7 bases, and a span of 17 bases separates them. Per the germline V gene, SGHTA is the CDR1 and FQGNSA is the CDR2. The CDR3 sequence holds 14 residues, the cysteine and phenylalanine included. Left in the record is the CDR3 DNA by itself, 42 bases read in frame from the first base.